This T cell receptor beta chain was found in a study of blood T cell repertoires in COVID-19. Study-wide background: From the United States, Italy and Spain came samples of acute and convalescent COVID-19.

Germline lookup yields CDR1 SGHAT and CDR2 FQNNGV. V was clipped by 7 bases and J by 6 bases; unmatched bases: 14. The CDR3 sequence is 15 residues long. Source study methods: Estimation of nucleated cell counts relied on the amplification of reference gene primers. Sequencing was performed with immunoSEQ multiplex PCR; in TCRdb, only in-frame clones are kept and a portion is missing. D and trimming come from the DNA, and the V and J calls and clone size come from that table. The sample has under 200,000 clones, about 87% seen once. The clonotype comes from a man between 18 and 35 years old with active or convalescent COVID-19. Source material: peripheral blood. The V call is TRBV11-2, the J call TRBJ2-7; 8 bases align to TRBD1. The CDR3 loop reads CASNAGGTGRAEQYV. DNA of the CDR3: TGTGCCAGCAACGCCGGCGGGACAGGTCGAGCCGAGCAGTACGTC.